A selection of T cell receptor beta chains follows, all from one sample in a study of CD4 T cells in relation to SARS-CoV-2 and coronaviruses. This table comes from immunoSEQ multiplex PCR, and its TCRdb copy is limited to in-frame clones, with some not included. The table records about 20,000 clones, about 66% of them present only once. Their antigens are not known. Sequenced sample: CD4+ T cells from PBMCs, cultured in vitro. The receptor source for this set is a human donor in good health. Both conserved end residues are part of each CDR3. D genes are given only for firm matches. Size tells how often a clone was seen (once, few, many) or the class of an expanded clone, and some rows leave it out.

V	D	size	J	length	DNA	CDR3
TRBV6-2/TRBV6-3	-	few	TRBJ2-1	15	TGTGCCAGCAGTCTAGGGGGAGGGTGGGGAGATGAGCAGTTCTTC	CASSLGGGWGDEQFF
TRBV10-3	-	few	TRBJ2-7	10	TGTGCCACCATGTCGGACGAGCAGTACTTC	CATMSDEQYF
TRBV2	TRBD1	-	TRBJ1-6	13	TGTGCCAGCCGGGACAGGGCTGGGTCACCCCTCCACTTT	CASRDRAGSPLHF
TRBV2	TRBD2	-	TRBJ2-3	15	TGTGCCAGCCATTTATGGGGGGGAGGTACAGATACGCAGTATTTT	CASHLWGGGTDTQYF
TRBV18	-	-	TRBJ2-6	16	TGTGCCAGCTCACCCCGGGCCACCTCTGGGGCCAACGTCCTGACTTTC	CASSPRATSGANVLTF
TRBV19	TRBD2	-	TRBJ2-2	15	TGTGCCAGTAGTTTCCGGGGGGGGTTCTCCGGGGAGCTGTTTTTT	CASSFRGGFSGELFF
TRBV6-5	TRBD1	-	TRBJ1-1	14	TGTGCCAGCACTGTAGACAGGGACGGTACTGAAGCTTTCTTT	CASTVDRDGTEAFF
TRBV11-2	-	-	TRBJ2-3	13	TGTGCCAGCAGCTTCACAGTACTAGATACGCAGTATTTT	CASSFTVLDTQYF
TRBV19	-	once	TRBJ1-2	11	TGTGCCAGTAGAGAAAACTATGGCTACACCTTC	CASRENYGYTF
TRBV25-1	-	-	TRBJ1-1	14	TGTGCCAGCAGTAGTACAGGGAGCGGGACTGAAGCTTTCTTT	CASSSTGSGTEAFF
TRBV7-2	-	-	TRBJ2-1	11	TGTGCCAGCAGCTTTCACAATGAGCAGTTCTTC	CASSFHNEQFF
TRBV11-3	-	-	TRBJ1-1	15	TGTGCCAGCAGCTTGGGAGCACAGGGGAACACTGAAGCTTTCTTT	CASSLGAQGNTEAFF
TRBV3-1/TRBV3-2	TRBD2	-	TRBJ2-3	15	TGTGCCAGCAGCCAATGGGGGGGGGAGACAGATACGCAGTATTTT	CASSQWGGETDTQYF
TRBV5-4	-	-	TRBJ1-2	14	TGTGCCAGCAGCTTGGCCCCGGGGGCTAGGGGCTACACCTTC	CASSLAPGARGYTF
TRBV12-5	-	few	TRBJ1-6	12	TGTGCTAGTGGCCTCGATAATTCACCCCTCCACTTT	CASGLDNSPLHF
TRBV4-1	-	-	TRBJ2-7	14	TGCGCCAGCAGCCCGGGGGTCCATAGGAGCGAGCAGTACTTC	CASSPGVHRSEQYF
TRBV28	-	few	TRBJ1-1	11	TGTGCCAGCAGTTTTCGTTTCGAAGCTTTCTTT	CASSFRFEAFF
TRBV5-4	TRBD1	-	TRBJ2-1	15	TGTGCCAGCAGCTACGGGACAGGGAACTACAATGAGCAGTTCTTC	CASSYGTGNYNEQFF
TRBV18	-	-	TRBJ2-1	18	TGTGCCAGCTCACCAATCCCCGGGTTTAGCGGAGCCTACAATGAGCAGTTCTTC	CASSPIPGFSGAYNEQFF
TRBV23-1	TRBD1	few	TRBJ1-2	13	TGCGCCAGCAGTCGGGACAGGGGCTATGGCTACACCTTC	CASSRDRGYGYTF
TRBV3-1/TRBV3-2	TRBD1	few	TRBJ1-6	15	TGTGCCAGCAGCCTGAGACAGGGCTGGAATTCACCCCTCCACTTT	CASSLRQGWNSPLHF
TRBV9	-	-	TRBJ1-3	16	TGTGCCAGCAGCGTAGATTCCCCCAGGTCTGGAAACACCATATATTTT	CASSVDSPRSGNTIYF
TRBV21-1	-	few	TRBJ1-1	12	TGTGCCAGCCCCTCAGGGAGGACTGAAGCTTTCTTT	CASPSGRTEAFF
TRBV19	-	-	TRBJ1-4	12	TGTGCCAGTAGGCAGGGAGACGAAAAACTGTTTTTT	CASRQGDEKLFF
TRBV5-1	TRBD2	-	TRBJ2-6	18	TGCGCCAGCAGCTCACTAGCGGGGGGCTCCTCTGGGGCCAACGTCCTGACTTTC	CASSSLAGGSSGANVLTF
TRBV18	TRBD1	once	TRBJ1-1	15	TGTGCCAGCTCACCACCCGGCTCCCGACAGGGAAAAGCTTTCTTT	CASSPPGSRQGKAFF
TRBV19	-	-	TRBJ1-1	15	TGTGCCAGTAGTATAGATCGGTGGGTCCGGGATGAAGCTTTCTTT	CASSIDRWVRDEAFF
TRBV21-1	-	few	TRBJ1-1	20	TGTGCCAGCAGATTCTGGACAGGGGCCGTAAAAAGGTTCGTTGGGACTGAAGCTTTCTTT	CASRFWTGAVKRFVGTEAFF
TRBV9	-	-	TRBJ1-3	16	TGTGCCAGCAGCGCCGGGACGCCTGTCATGGGAAACACCATATATTTT	CASSAGTPVMGNTIYF
TRBV18	-	-	TRBJ1-1	12	TGTGCCAGCTCACTTGATCTCACTGAAGCTTTCTTT	CASSLDLTEAFF
TRBV2	TRBD2	once	TRBJ2-1	15	TGTGCCAGCAGTGGGACTAGCGGATACTACAATGAGCAGTTCTTC	CASSGTSGYYNEQFF
TRBV9	-	-	TRBJ2-3	13	TGTGCCAGCAGCGTAGCCCCTAGGGATACGCAGTATTTT	CASSVAPRDTQYF
TRBV7-2	-	few	TRBJ1-5	13	TGTGCCAGCAGCTTTGGGGATAGGCAGCCCCAGCATTTT	CASSFGDRQPQHF
TRBV7-9	-	few	TRBJ1-1	15	TGTGCCAGCAGCCCGGGGGACGATATCATGACTGAAGCTTTCTTT	CASSPGDDIMTEAFF
TRBV7-3	-	-	TRBJ2-1	14	TGTGCCAGCAGCTCCACCGGACTATACAATGAGCAGTTCTTC	CASSSTGLYNEQFF
TRBV5-4	TRBD1	-	TRBJ2-2	16	TGTGCCAGCAGCCCCCTGGGACAGGGGGGCACCGGGGAGCTGTTTTTT	CASSPLGQGGTGELFF
TRBV13	TRBD2	-	TRBJ2-3	18	TGTGCCAGCAGCTTAGGCAGGTCCACTAGCGGGGGGCAGATAGCGCAGTATTTT	CASSLGRSTSGGQIAQYF
TRBV14	-	-	TRBJ1-1	13	TGTGCCAGCAGCCACATAGGGCGGACTGAAGCTTTCTTT	CASSHIGRTEAFF
TRBV18	-	-	TRBJ1-5	13	TGTGCCAGCTCAACGGGGGGAGATCAGCCCCAGCATTTT	CASSTGGDQPQHF
TRBV4-2	TRBD1	few	TRBJ1-1	14	TGTGCCAGCAGAACCGGGACAGCGAACACTGAAGCTTTCTTT	CASRTGTANTEAFF
TRBV29-1	-	few	TRBJ2-3	16	TGCAGCCACCGAGGGGGGACCGTGGAACTCACAGATACGCAGTATTTT	CSHRGGTVELTDTQYF
TRBV12-2	-	-	TRBJ2-7	14	TGTGCAAGTCGCCTAGACAGGGGGCCCTACGAGCAGTACTTC	CASRLDRGPYEQYF
TRBV11-2	-	few	TRBJ2-1	13	TGTGCCAGCAGTCGGGCCAGGGCGTCGGAGCTGTTCTTC	CASSRARASELFF
TRBV11-2	-	-	TRBJ2-7	14	TGTGCCAGCAGCGTCACCGGGACACCCTACGAGCAGTACTTC	CASSVTGTPYEQYF
TRBV19	TRBD1	-	TRBJ2-5	16	TGTGCCAGTAGTACGATCTTGGACAGGGGGCGAGAGACCCAGTACTTC	CASSTILDRGRETQYF
TRBV20-1	TRBD1	-	TRBJ2-1	14	TGCAGTGCTAGTCTAGGACAGGGGGACAATGAGCAGTTCTTC	CSASLGQGDNEQFF
TRBV4-2	-	-	TRBJ1-4	15	TGTGCCAGCAGCCAAGATCTGGGGGCGGGCGAAAAACTGTTTTTT	CASSQDLGAGEKLFF
TRBV5-5	-	-	TRBJ1-1	15	TGTGCCAGCAGCTTGGTACAGCAGGCTTTTTCCCAAGCTTTCTTT	CASSLVQQAFSQAFF
TRBV30	TRBD2	-	TRBJ2-3	15	TGTGCCTGGAGAGAGGTAGCGGGAGGGCCGGGTACGCAGTATTTT	CAWREVAGGPGTQYF
TRBV7-3	-	-	TRBJ2-2	13	TGTGCCAGCAGCTTTCTGGGCACCGGGGAGCTGTTTTTT	CASSFLGTGELFF
TRBV2	TRBD1	-	TRBJ1-1	13	TGTGCCAGCACTAAGGACAGGGGCACTGAAGCTTTCTTT	CASTKDRGTEAFF